Following are 6 T cell receptor beta chains from one sample sequenced in a study of lymphopenia after photon versus proton radiotherapy. The table came from immunoSEQ multiplex PCR; TCRdb's copy has only in-frame clones and leaves some out. The sample lists 89,000 or so clones; around four fifths were seen once. Material: peripheral blood, obtained from a patient treated with proton-based radiotherapy. The receptors were sampled from a man aged 55-75 years with pancreatic cancer.

V is TRBV19 and J is TRBJ2-1; D ambiguous. CDR3 length equals 14 residues. Germline CDR1 and CDR2: LNHDA and SQIVND (reference sequence). Trimming took off 4 bases at V and 8 bases at J, with 15 bases between the two ends. This CDR3 reads CASSTGPLSDEQFF. The CDR3, as DNA: TGTGCCAGTAGTACTGGTCCTTTAAGCGATGAGCAGTTCTTC.

V gene TRBV18 combines with J gene TRBJ1-4; no clear D. The CDR3 has 15 amino acids. Trimming took off 0 bases at V and 4 bases at J, with 9 bases between the two ends. The germline gives CDR1 KGHSH, CDR2 LQKENI. The CDR3 DNA is TGTGCCAGCTCACCACCTACGGGTTTTAATGAAAAACTGTTTTTT. Encoded protein: CASSPPTGFNEKLFF.

The chain couples TRBV4-1 to TRBJ2-7, with 7 positions matching TRBD2. The V segment lost 1 base and the J segment 2 bases; nucleotides outside the gene matches: 5. The CDR3 contains 15 residues. Germline CDR1 is MGHRA and CDR2 is YSYEKL. The CDR3 DNA sequence: TGCGCCAGCAGCCAAGCTCCTAGCGGACCCTACGAGCAGTACTTC. Protein sequence: CASSQAPSGPYEQYF.

This chain links TRBV11-3 with TRBJ2-1, with D hard to call. The CDR3 sequence is 14 residues long. Trimming removed 5 bases at V and 9 bases at J, with 17 bases between. Per germline, CDR1 SGHNT and CDR2 YENEEA. The CDR3 sequence: CASSQRTSHGEQFF. The CDR3 DNA is TGTGCCAGCAGCCAGAGGACCAGTCACGGTGAGCAGTTCTTC.

As concerns this clone: The junction departs from germline at one end; a sequencing error may be responsible. This rearrangement joins TRBV7-7 to TRBJ2-2; TRBD1 matches 8 bases. The CDR3 has 13 residues. Germline V gene sequence: CDR1 SSHAT, CDR2 FNYEAQ (reference sequence). This CDR3 reads CASSLQGAGELFF. CDR3 nucleotides: TGTGCTAGCAGTTTACAGGGGGCCGGGGAGCTGTTTTTT. Together with reference TRBV7-7 and TRBJ2-2, the CDR3 gives the full variable domain: GAGVSQSPRYKVTKRGQDVTLRCDPISSHATLYWYQQALGQGPEFLTYFNYEAQPDKSGLPSDRFSAERPEGSISTLTIQRTEQRDSAMYRCASSLQGAGELFFGEGSRLTVL.

The rearrangement uses TRBV28 and TRBJ2-2; D is unclear. Germline CDR1 MDHEN, CDR2 SYDVKM. CDR3 length: 16 amino acids. The V and J ends lost 5 bases and 4 bases respectively, with 17 bases between them. In DNA, the CDR3 is TGTGCCAGCAGTCCTCGACGGCGATGGGGCACCGGGGAGCTGTTTTTT. Its protein is CASSPRRRWGTGELFF.